These 24 T cell receptor beta chains were all obtained from the same sample, sequenced in a study of blood T cell repertoires in COVID-19. Clones were read by immunoSEQ multiplex PCR, and TCRdb kept only the in-frame ones, dropping some. The data contain around 78,000 clones, roughly 88% of them singletons. The material sequenced was peripheral blood. These receptors were taken from a man aged 45-60 years with active or convalescent COVID-19.

The V call is TRBV9, the J call TRBJ2-3; 13 nucleotides agree with TRBD2. The CDR3 extends over 13 amino acids. Germline loops: CDR1 SGDLS, CDR2 YYNGEE. V shed 3 bases, J shed 15 bases, and the junction held 7 bases outside the gene matches. The CDR3 reads CASSARTSGGLYF. The CDR3 DNA follows: TGTGCCAGCAGCGCCCGGACTAGCGGGGGTCTATATTTT.

The V gene is TRBV28, the J gene TRBJ2-7, with 10 bases aligning to TRBD1. Germline CDR1 reads MDHEN; CDR2 reads SYDVKM. The V and J ends lost 6 bases and 4 bases, in that order; junction bases with no gene match: 9. The CDR3 covers 15 residues. The CDR3 DNA is TGTGCCAGCAGAGAAACCGGGACAGGGGCATACGAGCAGTACTTC. Amino acids: CASRETGTGAYEQYF.

The DNA for the CDR3 is TGTGCCAGCAGTGAGGGCACTTCAGGGACCCAGTACTTC. Protein: CASSEGTSGTQYF. The V and J genes are TRBV6-1 and TRBJ2-5; D gene uncertain. The ends were cut back, 3 bases at V and 7 bases at J, with 12 bases in the middle. Germline-derived CDR1 and CDR2 are MNHNS and SASEGT. The CDR3 has 13 amino acids.

This chain links TRBV6-6 with TRBJ2-7, with 8 bases that match TRBD1. The J segment lost 1 base and the V segment lost 6 bases, leaving 11 bases of the junction unmatched. CDR1 is MNHNY, CDR2 SVGAGI, per germline (reference sequence). The CDR3 runs 16 residues. CDR3 region: CASSPIGTGGSYEQYF. The CDR3, as DNA: TGTGCCAGCAGCCCAATCGGGACAGGAGGGTCCTACGAGCAGTACTTC.

The chain links TRBV6-5 to TRBJ1-5; tentatively, D is TRBD1 (5 bases). The CDR3 is 15 amino acids. V was clipped by 7 bases and J by 5 bases, with 18 bases between them. Germline V lookup: CDR1 MNHEY, CDR2 SVGAGI. This chain's CDR3 is CASIRRGGRDQPQHF. Written as DNA, the CDR3 is TGTGCCAGCATCCGCCGGGGGGGACGAGATCAGCCCCAGCATTTT.

Here the CDR3 DNA reads TGTGCCAGCAGCTTGTCGCGCAGGGGGACAGATACGCAGTATTTT. Translation gives CASSLSRRGTDTQYF. The genes are TRBV5-8 and TRBJ2-3, with 7 bases aligning to TRBD1. The germline CDR1 and CDR2 sequences are SGHTS and YDEGEE. This CDR3 spans 15 amino acids. With V trimmed by 1 base and J by 3 bases, 5 bases remained unmatched.

This sequence joins TRBV2 and TRBJ2-7; 8 nucleotides align to TRBD2. Germline loops: CDR1 SNHLY, CDR2 FYNNEI. The V and J ends lost 4 bases and 5 bases, in that order; junction bases with no gene match: 7. The CDR3 has 14 residues. The DNA of the CDR3 is TGTGCCAGCAGTGGGCGACTAGCGACAAACGAGCAGTACTTC. Its translation: CASSGRLATNEQYF.

The rearrangement uses TRBV5-6 and TRBJ1-1; no clear D gene. Trimming took off 0 bases at V and 1 base at J, with 16 bases between the two ends. The CDR3 runs 17 residues. Germline V gene sequence: CDR1 SGHDT, CDR2 YYEEEE. The CDR3 bases are TGTGCCAGCAGCTTGGCTTACACAGAGATTAGGAACACTGAAGCTTTCTTT. It encodes CASSLAYTEIRNTEAFF.

This chain links TRBV29-1 with TRBJ1-2; D possibly corresponds to TRBD1 (5 bases). The CDR3 contains 16 residues. Germline loops: CDR1 SQVTM, CDR2 ANQGSEA. The ends were cut back, 6 bases at V and 0 bases at J, with 20 bases in the middle. This CDR3 reads CSVPPPGSLSNYGYTF. CDR3 DNA: TGCAGCGTCCCCCCTCCAGGGTCCCTTTCTAACTATGGCTACACCTTC.

This chain uses TRBV5-8 with TRBJ2-1; tentatively, D is TRBD1 (6 bases). In germline, CDR1 is SGHTS, CDR2 YDEGEE. The CDR3 totals 15 residues. V lost 0 bases and J lost 5, with 12 bases in between. CDR3 amino acids: CASSLGQVRNNEQFF. Written as DNA, the CDR3 is TGTGCCAGCAGCTTGGGACAGGTACGAAACAATGAGCAGTTCTTC.

The chain is built from TRBV18 and TRBJ1-1; 10 nucleotides align to TRBD1. The ends lost 2 bases at V and 1 base at J; junction bases unmatched: 1. Germline V lookup: CDR1 KGHSH, CDR2 LQKENI. The CDR3 is 15 amino acids. Written as DNA, the CDR3 is TGTGCCAGCTCACCAAGGACAGGGGGGAACACTGAAGCTTTCTTT. It is translated as CASSPRTGGNTEAFF. Supplemented by reference TRBV18 and TRBJ1-1, the full variable domain reads NAGVMQNPRHLVRRRGQEARLRCSPMKGHSHVYWYRQLPEEGLKFMVYLQKENIIDESGMPKERFSAEFPKEGPSILRIQQVVRGDSAAYFCASSPRTGGNTEAFFGQGTRLTVV.

This chain links TRBV5-4 with TRBJ2-7; TRBD2 matches at 14 bases. The germline CDR1 and CDR2 sequences are SGHNT and YYREEE (reference sequence). The trim removed 2 bases at V and 6 bases at J, leaving 1 base unmatched. The CDR3 consists of 14 residues. CDR3 DNA sequence: TGTGCCAGCAGCTTCGGGACTAGCGGGGGCGAGCAGTACTTC. It encodes CASSFGTSGGEQYF.

The DNA for the CDR3 is TGTGCCAGCAGTGATAGACAGGAGTACGAGCAGTACTTC. The encoded protein is CASSDRQEYEQYF. The gene calls are TRBV6-1 and TRBJ2-7; D perhaps matches TRBD1 (6 bases). CDR1 is MNHNS and CDR2 is SASEGT in the germline V gene. The CDR3 is 13 residues long. Between the trimmed V and J ends, which lost 3 bases and 4 bases, there was a span of 10 bases.

Notes on this clone: The same CDR3 is also encoded by other DNA sequences in this sample. The J gene is TRBJ1-4, the V gene TRBV5-1; 10 nucleotides match TRBD1. The ends lost 2 bases at V and 8 bases at J; junction bases unmatched: 3. Germline CDR1 SGHRS, CDR2 YFSETQ. This CDR3 has 14 amino acids. CDR3 bases: TGCGCCAGCAGCTTCGGACAGGGGGGCGAAAAACTGTTTTTT. It encodes CASSFGQGGEKLFF.

The V and J genes are TRBV10-2 and TRBJ1-2; 9 bases are a match to TRBD1. This CDR3 spans 15 amino acids. The V segment lost 6 bases and the J segment 8 bases; nucleotides outside the gene matches: 13. Germline V gene sequence: CDR1 WSHSY, CDR2 SAAADI. Here the CDR3 reads CASSRSPGQGDGYTF. CDR3 nucleotides: TGCGCCAGCAGCCGTAGTCCGGGACAGGGAGACGGCTACACCTTC.

This clone was picked up a small number of times. The genes are TRBV3-1 (or the pseudogene TRBV3-2) and TRBJ1-1; D call uncertain. The germline V and J ends were trimmed by 4 bases and 5 bases, with 17 bases remaining between them. Germline V CDR1 and CDR2: LGHDT, YNNKEL (reference sequence). This CDR3 contains 15 residues. The CDR3 coding sequence is TGTGCCAGCAGCCTAGGTCCAGCCCGCGGAACTGAAGCTTTCTTT. Its translation: CASSLGPARGTEAFF.

This clone was detected once. The chain couples TRBV3-1 (or the pseudogene TRBV3-2) to TRBJ2-6; a possible D gene is TRBD2 (5 bases). Germline V gives CDR1 LGHDT, CDR2 YNNKEL (reference sequence). The CDR3 contains 17 residues. V lost 6 bases to trimming and J lost 2 bases, with 17 bases between them. The DNA for the CDR3 is TGTGCCAGCAGGTTTCGGGGAGAAATGCCTGGGGCCAACGTCCTGACTTTC. This sequence encodes CASRFRGEMPGANVLTF.

The V and J genes are TRBV10-3 and TRBJ2-1, with a possible D match to TRBD2 (6 bases). V dropped 10 bases and J dropped 6 bases, with 13 bases sitting between them. Germline lookup yields CDR1 ENHRY and CDR2 SYGVKD. The CDR3 has 12 residues. CDR3 sequence reads: CASDPGANEQFF. The CDR3 DNA reads as TGTGCCAGTGATCCGGGAGCCAATGAGCAGTTCTTC.

This clone was seen just once. This sequence joins TRBV12-5 and TRBJ2-1; 8 bases line up with TRBD1. The germline V gene has CDR1 LGHNT and CDR2 FRNRAP. This CDR3 is built from 14 residues. The V and J ends lost 1 base and 5 bases, in that order; junction bases with no gene match: 1. In DNA, the CDR3 is TGTGCTAGTGGTTTGGGGGACAGGAACAATGAGCAGTTCTTC. This sequence encodes CASGLGDRNNEQFF. Using reference TRBV12-5 and TRBJ2-1 for the parts outside the CDR3, the full variable domain is DARVTQTPRHKVTEMGQEVTMRCQPILGHNTVFWYRQTMMQGLELLAYFRNRAPLDDSGMPKDRFSAEMPDATLATLKIQPSEPRDSAVYFCASGLGDRNNEQFFGPGTRLTVL.

The chain joins TRBV10-1 to TRBJ1-2; perhaps TRBD1 as D (6 bases). The germline V gene has CDR1 WNHNN and CDR2 SYGVQD (reference sequence). V was clipped by 8 bases and J by 4 bases, with 14 bases between them. This CDR3 is built from 13 residues. In DNA, the CDR3 is TGCGCCAGCTCACCGGGACACATCTATGGCTACACCTTC. This translates into CASSPGHIYGYTF.

V usage is TRBV24-1 and J usage is TRBJ2-2; 10 nucleotides agree with TRBD1. The CDR3 is 17 amino acids. Losses at the gene ends were 0 bases for V and 5 bases for J; bases not matched to a gene: 5. The V gene's germline CDR1 is KGHDR and CDR2 SFDVKD. The CDR3 coding sequence is TGTGCCACCAGTGATTTGATTGGGACAGGGGAAACCGGGGAGCTGTTTTTT. This sequence encodes CATSDLIGTGETGELFF.

The rearrangement joins TRBV6-6 to TRBJ2-3, with D perhaps TRBD2 (6 bases). Germline loops: CDR1 MNHNY, CDR2 SVGAGI (reference sequence). The CDR3 runs to 15 residues. V was clipped by 2 bases and J by 1 base, with 10 bases between them. The CDR3 region has the DNA TGTGCCAGCAGTTACGCGGGGTCCGGCACAGATACGCAGTATTTT. This sequence encodes CASSYAGSGTDTQYF.

This chain uses TRBV9 with TRBJ1-1; D unresolved. Germline CDR1 is SGDLS and CDR2 is YYNGEE. The CDR3 is 14 amino acids. V shed 0 bases and J shed 3 bases, with 9 bases lying between them. CDR3 coding DNA: TGTGCCAGCAGCGTAGTTCCAGGCGACACTGAAGCTTTCTTT. Amino acid sequence: CASSVVPGDTEAFF.

The rearrangement uses TRBV2 and TRBJ2-1; 11 positions agree with TRBD2. With V trimmed by 7 bases and J by 4 bases, 12 bases remained unmatched. Germline lookup yields CDR1 SNHLY and CDR2 FYNNEI. The CDR3 loop spans 17 amino acids. This CDR3 is CASTKGFTSGGYNEQFF. CDR3 bases: TGTGCCAGCACCAAGGGGTTTACTAGCGGGGGATACAATGAGCAGTTCTTC.